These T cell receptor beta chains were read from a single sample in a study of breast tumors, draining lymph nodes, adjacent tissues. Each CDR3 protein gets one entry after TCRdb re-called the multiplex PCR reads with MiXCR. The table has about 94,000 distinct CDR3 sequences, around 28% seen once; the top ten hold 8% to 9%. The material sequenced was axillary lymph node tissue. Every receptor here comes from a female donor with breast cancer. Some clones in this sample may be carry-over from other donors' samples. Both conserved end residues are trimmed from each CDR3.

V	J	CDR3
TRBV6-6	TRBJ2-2	ASSHSVLDDTGELF
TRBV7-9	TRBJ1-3	AGRYLGTPGNTIY
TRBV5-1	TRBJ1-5	ASSLDGGYNQPQH
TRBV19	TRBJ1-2	ASSIPRGYT
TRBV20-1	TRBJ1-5	SASTSDSYEQYFGPGSNQPQH
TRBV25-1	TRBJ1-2	ASRDAGTYYGYT
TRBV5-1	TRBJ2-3	ASSSGLGTDTQY
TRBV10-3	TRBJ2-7	AISDVLTGPRSYEQY
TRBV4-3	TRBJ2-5	ASSQDWGPGGTQY
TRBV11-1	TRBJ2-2	ASSTPGTSGSTGELF
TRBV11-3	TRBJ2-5	ASSSSTGATQY
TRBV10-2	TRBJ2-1	ASSDRTGPYNEQF
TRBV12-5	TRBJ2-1	ASGTEFRPNEQF
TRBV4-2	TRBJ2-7	ASSQDSLREQY
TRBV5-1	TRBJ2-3	ASRGFTGDDTDTQY
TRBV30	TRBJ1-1	AWAGGRENTEAF
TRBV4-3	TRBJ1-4	ASSHYVTGKGNEKLF
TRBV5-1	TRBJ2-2	ASSQDFSGSVYAGELF
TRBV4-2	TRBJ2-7	ASSQGVRGQGSYEQY
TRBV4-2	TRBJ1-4	ASSQDVDDRLPGKATNEKLF
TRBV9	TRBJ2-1	ASSVGGTQGNEQF
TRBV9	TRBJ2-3	ASSALAGEADTQY
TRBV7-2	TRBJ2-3	ASSPRTSTAGTQY
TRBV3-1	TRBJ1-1	ASSPTGQLYTEAF
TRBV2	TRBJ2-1	ASSKDSLYEQF
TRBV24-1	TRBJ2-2	ATSEPGLAGSGELF